This T cell receptor (beta chain) was identified during a study of shared clonotypes between healthy human individuals. The study, taken as a whole, reports: A reduction in generation probabilities was seen for non-shared clonotypes relative to those shared by all four donors. The low donor count limited represented genetic and exposure-history diversity. It was anticipated that sequencing depth would influence how many clonotypes donors shared.

For this clone: What it binds is not known.

As defined, naive CD8 cells were CD45RO-negative and positively selected for CCR7, with terminally differentiated effector memory CD45RA+ cells excluded. The CDR3 spans 14 residues. Trimming pared 7 bases from V and 3 bases from J, leaving 16 bases between. CDR1 and CDR2 from the germline V gene are MNHEY and SMNVEV (reference sequence). Per the study methods: Filtering differed since immunoSEQ provided only junctions, with no quality scores. The data were produced by immunoSEQ multiplex PCR, yet TCRdb's version contains in-frame clones alone and is incomplete. The V and J calls and clone size were taken over from that table, and D and trimming were inferred from the DNA. The sample has 2 million to 2.5 million clones, less than 95% seen once.

Sequencing was carried out using naive CD8+ T cells sorted from blood. The clonotype was recovered from a man aged 18 to 30 in good health. The chain combines TRBV27 with TRBJ2-7; D tentatively fits TRBD1 or TRBD2 (5 bases each). The CDR3 reads CASNNRGADYEQYF. The DNA for the CDR3 is TGTGCCAGCAACAACCGAGGGGCCGACTACGAGCAGTACTTC.